This T cell receptor (beta chain) comes out of a study of identical twins. This CDR3 has 17 amino acids. The germline V gene encodes CDR1 LGHDT and CDR2 YNNKEL (reference sequence). J gave up 8 bases and V 2 bases, and 15 bases lay outside the gene matches. Each CDR3 protein is one row after TCRdb ran MiXCR on the 5' RACE reads. This table has about 240,000 distinct CDR3 sequences, approximately 6.8% appearing once. For this clonotype: What it recognizes is unknown.

Study-wide findings and caveats: Models underpredicted monozygotic twin sharing of out-of-frame TCR alpha. The study based its conclusions on cross-sectional statistical analysis and did not follow the same donors. One should note that invariant MAIT and iNKT cells could partly confound zero-insertion analyses.

A further study also used this sample, focusing on yellow fever vaccine responses in identical twins.

Sequences were obtained from CD8+ T cells sorted from blood. This clonotype was sampled from a woman aged 18-35 years in good health. The genes are TRBV3-1 and TRBJ2-1, with 7 positions matching TRBD1. The CDR3 here is CASSQRYLSGGRYEQFF. CDR3 sequence (DNA): TGTGCCAGCAGCCAACGGTACCTGTCAGGGGGAAGGTATGAGCAGTTCTTC.